This TCR beta chain originates from a study of response to subunit inactivated influenza vaccine. Unmatched junction bases numbered 9, after V lost 0 bases and J lost 5 bases. The CDR3 covers 17 residues. Germline CDR1 is DFQATT and CDR2 is SNEGSKA (reference sequence). A word on this clonotype: What it recognizes is unknown.

Findings of the study overall: It was the authors' suggestion that each seasonal influenza vaccination recruits few new T cells.

TCRdb re-analysed the RT-PCR reads in MiXCR, keeping a single row per CDR3 protein. The sample includes some 850,000 distinct CDR3 sequences, under 20% seen only once; the top ten take about a tenth. Sequencing used PBMCs from blood, obtained 5 days after vaccination. The chain links TRBV20-1 to TRBJ2-5; TRBD2 matches at 13 bases. This receptor was obtained from a man aged 50-60 years who received an inactivated influenza vaccine. DNA of the CDR3: TGCAGTGCTAGAGATGGACTAGCGGGGGCCTGGGGGGAGACCCAGTACTTC. Protein sequence: CSARDGLAGAWGETQYF.